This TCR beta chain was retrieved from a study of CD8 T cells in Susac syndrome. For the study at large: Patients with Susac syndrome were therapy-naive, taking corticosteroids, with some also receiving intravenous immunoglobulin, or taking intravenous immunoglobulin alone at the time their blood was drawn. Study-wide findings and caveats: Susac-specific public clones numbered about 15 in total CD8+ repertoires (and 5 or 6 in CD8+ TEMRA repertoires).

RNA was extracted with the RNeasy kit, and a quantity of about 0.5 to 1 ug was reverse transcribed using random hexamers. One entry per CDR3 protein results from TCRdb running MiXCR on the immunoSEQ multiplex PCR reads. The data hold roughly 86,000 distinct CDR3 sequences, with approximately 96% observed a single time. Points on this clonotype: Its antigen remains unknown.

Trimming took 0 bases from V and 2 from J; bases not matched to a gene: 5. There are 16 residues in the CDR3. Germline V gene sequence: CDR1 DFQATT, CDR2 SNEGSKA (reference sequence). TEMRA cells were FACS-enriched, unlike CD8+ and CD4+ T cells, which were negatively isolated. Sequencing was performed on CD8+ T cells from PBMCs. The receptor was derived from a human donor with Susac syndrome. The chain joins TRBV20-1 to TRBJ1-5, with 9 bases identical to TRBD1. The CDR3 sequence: CSAREWDRAGNQPQHF. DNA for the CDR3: TGCAGTGCTAGAGAATGGGACAGGGCTGGCAATCAGCCCCAGCATTTT.